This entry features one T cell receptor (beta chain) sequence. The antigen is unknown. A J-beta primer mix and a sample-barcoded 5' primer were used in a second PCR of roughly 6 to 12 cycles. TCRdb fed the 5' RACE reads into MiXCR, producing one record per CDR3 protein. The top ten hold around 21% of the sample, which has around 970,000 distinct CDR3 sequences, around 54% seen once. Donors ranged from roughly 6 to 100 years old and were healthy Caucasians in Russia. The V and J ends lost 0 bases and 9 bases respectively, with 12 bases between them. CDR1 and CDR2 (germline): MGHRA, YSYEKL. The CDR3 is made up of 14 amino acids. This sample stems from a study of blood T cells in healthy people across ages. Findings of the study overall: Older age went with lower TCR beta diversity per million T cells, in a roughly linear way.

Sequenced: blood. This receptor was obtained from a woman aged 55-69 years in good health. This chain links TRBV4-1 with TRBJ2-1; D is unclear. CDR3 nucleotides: TGCGCCAGCAGCCAAGAGTGGGCCGCGACTGAGCAGTTCTTC. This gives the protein CASSQEWAATEQFF.